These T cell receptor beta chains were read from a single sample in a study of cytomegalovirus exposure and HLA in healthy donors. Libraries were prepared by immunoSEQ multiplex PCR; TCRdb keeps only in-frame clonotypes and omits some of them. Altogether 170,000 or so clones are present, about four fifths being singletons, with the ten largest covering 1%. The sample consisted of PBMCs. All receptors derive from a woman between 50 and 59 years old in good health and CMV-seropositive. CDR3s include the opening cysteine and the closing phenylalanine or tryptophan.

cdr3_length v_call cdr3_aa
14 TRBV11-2 CASSPDRVPDTQYF
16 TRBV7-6 CASTLVGGELNYGYTF
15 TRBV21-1 CASSKRERDTGELFF
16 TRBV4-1 CASSQARTGENLGYTF
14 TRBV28 CASSTGAGANVLTF
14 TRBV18 CASSPGTGGETQYF
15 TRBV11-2 CASSPYSGTDYGYTF
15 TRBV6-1 CASSDYGTNSYEQYF
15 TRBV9 CASSDTGGSGEKLFF
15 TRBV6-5 CASSYLGDRAYEQYF
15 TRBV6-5 CASRTDSISGNTIYF
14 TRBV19 CASSIAQVNTEAFF
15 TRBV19 CASSMDRNSGNTIYF
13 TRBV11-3 CASSFQMNTEAFF
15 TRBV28 CASSLGGGVRDTIYF
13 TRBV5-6 CASTYGGNTEAFF
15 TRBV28 CASSFPGGGSYEQYF
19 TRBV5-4 CASSLWGARLAGVSYEQYF
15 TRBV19 CASSIGVYSNQPQHF
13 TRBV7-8 CASSLQPGDGYTF
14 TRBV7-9 CASSLLAVNNEQFF
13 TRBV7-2 CASFPANEGAQYF
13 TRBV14 CASSPQAYTEAFF
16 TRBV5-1 CASSLEPVTGGETQYF
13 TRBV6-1 CASSEVGLLGYTF
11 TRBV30 CMGGRREKLFF
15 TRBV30 CAWSTYRGRQETQYF
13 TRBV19 CASKGVLNSPLHF
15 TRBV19 CASKRGPQNTGELFF
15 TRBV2 CASREGTSGSYEQYF
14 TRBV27 CASSPGTGGYEQYF
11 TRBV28 CASTRRGGYTF
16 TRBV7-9 CASSLALAGTYNEQFF
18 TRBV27 CASSLVLGTGGKTGELFF
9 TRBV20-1 CGDYYGYTF
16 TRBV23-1 CASSHQECGYNYGYTF
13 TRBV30 CASRQGPNEKLFF
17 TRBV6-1 CASSEVWRPANTGELFF